This T cell receptor beta chain was sequenced during a study of blood T cells in healthy people across ages. Study-wide background: Template switching picked up about one barcoded beta molecule for each two T cells. General study points: Diversity was estimated from one million T cells, and these estimates were considered underestimates. Per million T cells, the diversity of TCR beta decreased roughly linearly as age advanced.

Turning to this clonotype: Its cognate antigen is unknown.

Together with a sample-barcoded 5' primer, a J-beta primer mix was included in a second PCR lasting roughly 7 to 11 cycles. TCRdb fed the 5' RACE reads into MiXCR, producing one record per CDR3 protein. The table lists 600,000 to 800,000 distinct CDR3 sequences, roughly 21% of them singletons. Per germline, CDR1 SGHKS and CDR2 YYEKEE (reference sequence). Trimming shortened V by 4 bases and J by 10 bases, and 16 bases separated the two germline ends. The CDR3 contains 13 residues. The rearrangement uses TRBV5-5 and TRBJ2-3; a weak D match, TRBD2 (5 bases). Material for sequencing was blood. The TCR originated in a man between 65 and 79 years old in good health. The CDR3 reads CASSADTRDAQYF. The CDR3 DNA sequence: TGTGCCAGCAGCGCCGACACGAGGGATGCGCAGTATTTT.